This TCR beta chain is from a study of technical replicates of blood from a handful of donors. This clone was seen once. TCRdb keeps only in-frame clones here, not all; method: immunoSEQ multiplex PCR. This table holds about 49,000 clones, roughly 92% found once. V trimming: 3 bases; J trimming: 5 bases; junction bases outside the gene matches: 4. CDR1 SGHNT and CDR2 YYREEE come from the germline V gene (reference sequence). This CDR3 has 14 amino acids. The sequence derives from a human donor in good health. Some clones in this sample may be carry-over from other donors' samples. The rearrangement joins TRBV5-4 to TRBJ1-4, with 7 bases that match TRBD1. The sequencing input was PBMCs. The CDR3 DNA reads TGTGCCAGCAGCTACGGGACAGAAAATGAAAAACTGTTTTTT. Its protein product is CASSYGTENEKLFF.